This TCR beta chain comes out of a study of T-cell reconstitution after alpha-beta-depleted transplantation in children. Study-wide results and limits: Diversity of TCRbeta at day 60 was high in some patients, arising from surviving recipient T cells and thymic progenitors. About two months after transplant, alpha-beta T cells reportedly came from several hundred expanded graft clones.

The CDR3 spans 14 residues. With 1 base removed from V and 4 bases from J, the gap between germline ends came to 9 bases. CDR1 SGHTA and CDR2 FQGNSA come from the germline V gene. Unique molecular identifiers were incorporated when the TCRbeta library was constructed. TCRdb ran MiXCR on the PCR reads and lists one entry per CDR3 protein. Of 800,000 to 1,000,000 distinct CDR3 sequences listed, 25% to 35% are singletons. Notes on this clonotype: Its cognate antigen is unknown.

This receptor was taken from a boy younger than two who had a stem cell transplant for SCID, so the T cells may come from the graft donor. This chain joins TRBV7-2 and TRBJ2-3; D is undetermined. The specimen was PBMCs, mostly from graft donor cells, collected 360 days after TCRalphabeta/CD19-depleted stem cell transplant. In DNA, the CDR3 is TGTGCCAGCAGCTTAGATCTAGGGTCAGATACGCAGTATTTT. Protein: CASSLDLGSDTQYF.